These 12 T cell receptor beta chains originate from one sample sequenced in a study of a mutant IDH1 vaccine in newly diagnosed glioma. The time point here: week 47, end of study. Topical imiquimod accompanied each vaccine dose, which consisted of 300 ug of mutant IDH1 20-mer peptide. TCRdb's table, derived via immunoSEQ multiplex PCR, lists solely in-frame clones and lacks some. The sample records 30,000 to 40,000 clones, just under 90% being singletons. Their target antigens are unknown. Sequences were derived from PBMCs, sampled from a glioma patient whose treatment included an IDH1 peptide vaccine. These receptors were obtained from a woman in her twenties or thirties with glioma.

This chain links TRBV15 with TRBJ2-7; D may match TRBD1 or TRBD2 (5 bases each). Trimming pared 5 bases from V and 2 bases from J, leaving 13 bases between. Germline V gene sequence: CDR1 LNHNV, CDR2 YYDKDF (reference sequence). This CDR3 has 14 residues. Written as DNA, the CDR3 is TGTGCCACCAGCCTGGGGGACGGGACCTACGAGCAGTACTTC. Translating it yields CATSLGDGTYEQYF.

The chain carries TRBV10-2 and TRBJ2-3; a weak D match, TRBD2 (5 bases). Per germline, CDR1 WSHSY and CDR2 SAAADI. The CDR3 has 19 residues. Trimming removed 1 base at V and 6 bases at J, with 26 bases between. The CDR3 DNA is TGCGCCAGCAGTGAGTTTAGGGTGGGCGGGCGAACTTCTTTGGATACGCAGTATTTT. The encoded protein is CASSEFRVGGRTSLDTQYF.

V and J are TRBV28 and TRBJ1-2; perhaps TRBD1 as D (6 bases). The CDR3 consists of 12 residues. CDR1 MDHEN and CDR2 SYDVKM come from the germline V gene. V shed 4 bases and J shed 8 bases, with 11 bases lying between them. CDR3: CASSYRASGYTF. The CDR3 DNA reads as TGTGCCAGCAGTTACAGGGCTTCAGGCTACACCTTC.

Only a few counts were recorded for this clone. The genes are TRBV30 and TRBJ1-2; no clear D. Germline CDR1 GTSNPN, CDR2 SVGIG (reference sequence). V was cut by 3 bases and J by 5 bases, with 13 bases left in between. The CDR3 extends over 13 amino acids. The CDR3 region has the DNA TGTGCCTGGAGGACATTCGGGCATTATGGCTACACCTTC. It encodes CAWRTFGHYGYTF.

The V and J genes are TRBV6-1 and TRBJ1-2; D is perhaps TRBD1 (6 bases). The V end was cut by 6 bases, the J end by 3 bases, with 11 bases between. The CDR3 is 13 residues long. Germline-derived CDR1 and CDR2 are MNHNS and SASEGT. CDR3 protein: CASRRQEYYGYTF. CDR3 DNA sequence: TGTGCCAGCAGAAGACAGGAATACTATGGCTACACCTTC.

The chain uses TRBV30 and TRBJ2-3, with a possible D match to TRBD1 (5 bases). Trimming took 0 bases from V and 5 from J, leaving 9 bases between them. This CDR3 is 13 amino acids long. Germline CDR1 GTSNPN, CDR2 SVGIG (reference sequence). The CDR3 DNA is TGTGCCTGGAGTGTAGGGGCAGTAGATACGCAGTATTTT. Its protein is CAWSVGAVDTQYF.

The rearrangement joins TRBV4-1 to TRBJ2-2; 8 bases line up with TRBD1. With 0 bases clipped from V and 5 bases from J, the junction kept 11 bases outside the gene matches. The CDR3 extends over 18 amino acids. Germline CDR1 MGHRA, CDR2 YSYEKL. CDR3 sequence reads: CASSQDSTDRVKTGELFF. The CDR3 DNA reads TGCGCCAGCAGCCAAGATAGTACGGACAGGGTTAAGACCGGGGAGCTGTTTTTT.

This chain links TRBV7-9 with TRBJ2-3; D not certain. The V end lost 7 bases, the J end lost 9 bases, and 14 bases lay between the germline ends. CDR1 SEHNR and CDR2 FQNEAQ come from the germline V gene (reference sequence). The CDR3 consists of 12 residues. This CDR3 reads CASTSNLGTQYF. In DNA, the CDR3 is TGTGCCAGCACTTCCAACCTGGGGACGCAGTATTTT.

This CDR3 is CAISEGTTNTGELFF. The CDR3 DNA follows: TGTGCCATCAGTGAAGGGACAACGAACACCGGGGAGCTGTTTTTT. This chain links TRBV10-3 with TRBJ2-2, with TRBD1 as a possible D gene (6 bases). The CDR3 is 15 amino acids. CDR1 ENHRY and CDR2 SYGVKD come from the germline V gene. Trimming took 3 bases from V and 0 from J, leaving 8 bases between them.

The chain combines TRBV6-1 with TRBJ2-3; a possible D gene is TRBD2 (6 bases). The CDR3 totals 14 residues. With 4 bases removed from V and 1 base from J, the gap between germline ends came to 9 bases. The germline V gene encodes CDR1 MNHNS and CDR2 SASEGT. The CDR3 region has the DNA TGTGCCAGCAGTGCCCGACTAGGCACAGATACGCAGTATTTT. Its protein is CASSARLGTDTQYF.

V and J are TRBV14 and TRBJ1-1, with a weak D call TRBD1 (6 bases). V lost 5 bases, J lost 3 bases, and 19 bases lay in between. The CDR3 covers 16 residues. In germline, CDR1 is SGHDN, CDR2 FVKESK. Written as DNA, the CDR3 is TGTGCCAGCAGCTCCGGACAGTTAAAAATACACACTGAAGCTTTCTTT. Protein: CASSSGQLKIHTEAFF.

The CDR3 reads CASSEYAGIVQYF. The CDR3 nucleotides are TGTGCCAGCAGTGAATATGCAGGGATTGTGCAGTACTTC. This chain joins TRBV6-1 and TRBJ2-7, with D maybe TRBD1 (5 bases). Per germline, CDR1 MNHNS and CDR2 SASEGT. This CDR3 has 13 amino acids. V shed 2 bases and J shed 9 bases, with 14 bases lying between them.